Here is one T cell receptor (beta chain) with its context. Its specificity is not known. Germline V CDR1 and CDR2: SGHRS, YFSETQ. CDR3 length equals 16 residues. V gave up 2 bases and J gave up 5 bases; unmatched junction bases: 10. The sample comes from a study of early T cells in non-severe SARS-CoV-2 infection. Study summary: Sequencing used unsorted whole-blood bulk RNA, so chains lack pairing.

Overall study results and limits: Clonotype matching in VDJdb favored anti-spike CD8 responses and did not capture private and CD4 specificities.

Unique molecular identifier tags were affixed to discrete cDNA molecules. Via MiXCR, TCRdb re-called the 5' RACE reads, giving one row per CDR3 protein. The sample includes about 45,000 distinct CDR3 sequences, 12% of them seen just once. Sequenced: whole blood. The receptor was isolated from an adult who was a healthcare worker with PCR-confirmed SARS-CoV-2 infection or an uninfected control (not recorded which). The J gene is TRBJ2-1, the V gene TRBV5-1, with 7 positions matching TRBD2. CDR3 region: CASSFMTSWGDNEQFF. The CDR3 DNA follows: TGCGCCAGCAGCTTCATGACTAGCTGGGGCGACAATGAGCAGTTCTTC.